The present entry profiles one T cell receptor beta chain with its context. Its antigen remains unknown. The source of the sample is a study of cytomegalovirus exposure and HLA in healthy donors. About the research overall: Early on, a data release was issued that held 80 million or so unique TCRs from HLA-typed donors.

Researchers ran the PCR with 60 Vbeta and 13 Jbeta primers. Study processing details: In a later analysis, the count reached 80 million or so unique TCR beta chains, with roughly 11 million shared. Only in-frame clones appear in the TCRdb table, and some are missing; sequencing was by immunoSEQ multiplex PCR. D and trimming were read from the DNA, whereas the V and J calls and clone size are those reported in that table. The sample consists of 150,000 or so clones, more than 75% of them appearing once. Per germline, CDR1 SGHRS and CDR2 YFSETQ. CDR3 length: 16 residues. V lost 4 bases to trimming and J lost 5 bases; unmatched junction nucleotides: 9. Study-wide results and limits: Sequencing likely caused a cluster of highly shared sequence variants. A missense variant in DCLRE1C was later tied to TCR beta V- and J-gene trimming.

The sequence derives from a man aged 25-40 years in good health and CMV-seropositive. The specimen was PBMCs. The chain recombines TRBV5-1 with TRBJ2-5, with TRBD2 identical over 12 bases. The CDR3 is CASSIRLAGVGETQYF. As DNA, the CDR3 is TGCGCCAGCAGCATACGACTAGCGGGAGTTGGGGAGACCCAGTACTTC.